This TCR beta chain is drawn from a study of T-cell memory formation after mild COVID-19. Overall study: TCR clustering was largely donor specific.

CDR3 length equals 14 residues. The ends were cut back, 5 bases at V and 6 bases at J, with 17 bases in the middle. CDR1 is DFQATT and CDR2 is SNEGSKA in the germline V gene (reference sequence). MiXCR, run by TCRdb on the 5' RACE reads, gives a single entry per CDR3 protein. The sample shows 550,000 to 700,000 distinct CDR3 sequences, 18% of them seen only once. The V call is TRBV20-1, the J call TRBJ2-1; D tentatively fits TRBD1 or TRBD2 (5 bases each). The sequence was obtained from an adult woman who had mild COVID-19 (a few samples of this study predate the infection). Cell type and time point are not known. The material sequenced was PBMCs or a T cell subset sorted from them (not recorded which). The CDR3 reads CSAAHYGASNEQFF. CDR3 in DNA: TGCAGTGCTGCCCACTACGGGGCATCCAATGAGCAGTTCTTC.